The 8 T cell receptor beta chains in this list originate from one sample, sequenced in a study of graft-versus-host responses after intestinal transplantation. The protocol was immunoSEQ multiplex PCR, while the TCRdb copy is restricted to in-frame clones and leaves out a portion. The table includes about 19,000 clones, almost 85% detected once. The sequencing here drew on PBMCs, taken 14 days after transplant. The receptors derive from a human patient who received an intestinal transplant, so some T cells may come from the graft donor.

The genes are TRBV11-2 and TRBJ2-1, with D maybe TRBD1 (6 bases). The CDR3 length is 15 residues. Trimming shortened V by 1 base and J by 5 bases, and 12 bases separated the two germline ends. CDR1 SGHAT and CDR2 FQNNGV come from the germline V gene. The CDR3 bases are TGTGCCAGCAGCTTAGCAGGGAACAGGGACAATGAGCAGTTCTTC. Protein: CASSLAGNRDNEQFF. Looking up the rest from reference TRBV11-2 and TRBJ2-1 gives the full variable domain: EAGVAQSPRYKIIEKRQSVAFWCNPISGHATLYWYQQILGQGPKLLIQFQNNGVVDDSQLPKDRFSAERLKGVDSTLKIQPAKLEDSAVYLCASSLAGNRDNEQFFGPGTRLTVL.

The J gene is TRBJ2-5, the V gene TRBV25-1; D not certain. Germline assignment: CDR1 MGHDK and CDR2 SYGVNS. V was cut by 1 base and J by 5 bases, with 11 bases left in between. This CDR3 has 14 amino acids. The CDR3 reads CASSEFFEGETQYF. Written as DNA, the CDR3 is TGTGCCAGCAGTGAATTTTTCGAAGGGGAGACCCAGTACTTC.

This clone was found a few times. This chain links TRBV6-1 with TRBJ2-2, with D possibly being TRBD1 (5 bases). Germline CDR1 is MNHNS and CDR2 is SASEGT. CDR3 length: 20 residues. The germline V and J ends were trimmed by 2 bases and 2 bases, with 24 bases remaining between them. CDR3 residues: CASSEPLPPPGPKNTGELFF. CDR3 in DNA: TGTGCCAGCAGTGAACCCCTCCCCCCTCCAGGGCCCAAAAACACCGGGGAGCTGTTTTTT.

The V call is TRBV7-9, the J call TRBJ2-5; 9 bases are a match to TRBD2. Germline assignment: CDR1 SEHNR and CDR2 FQNEAQ (reference sequence). There are 14 residues in the CDR3. V gave up 4 bases and J gave up 5 bases; unmatched junction bases: 5. The CDR3 loop reads CASSSGLAFETQYF. In DNA form, the CDR3 reads TGTGCCAGCAGCTCGGGACTAGCATTCGAGACCCAGTACTTC.

This clone was observed once. The J gene is TRBJ2-1, the V gene TRBV9; either TRBD1 or TRBD2 may fit D (6 bases each). The length of the CDR3 is 15 residues. Germline lookup yields CDR1 SGDLS and CDR2 YYNGEE. The V and J ends lost 0 bases and 8 bases respectively, with 15 bases between them. DNA for the CDR3: TGTGCCAGCAGCGTAGGGGGGGCGACTGCGGATGAGCAGTTCTTC. Its protein product is CASSVGGATADEQFF.

CDR3 DNA: TGTGCCAGCAGCCGTCCTAGCGAACACGAGCAGTACTTC. This encodes CASSRPSEHEQYF. This rearrangement joins TRBV5-8 to TRBJ2-7; a possible D gene is TRBD2 (6 bases). Germline V gene data show CDR1 as SGHTS and CDR2 as YDEGEE. Trimming left V 4 bases short and J 5 bases short, with 13 bases between. The CDR3 runs 13 residues.

This chain links TRBV4-1 with TRBJ1-5; D is unclear. Germline V gene sequence: CDR1 MGHRA, CDR2 YSYEKL. This CDR3 contains 16 residues. V lost 2 bases and J 7 bases, leaving 18 bases between the germline ends. CDR3 nucleotide sequence: TGCGCCAGCAGCCAATTCCCCCCGGCCGCTAGGCAGCCCCAGCATTTT. Protein: CASSQFPPAARQPQHF.

The genes are TRBV7-8 and TRBJ2-7; D is tentatively TRBD1 or TRBD2 (5 bases each). CDR3 length: 14 amino acids. V was shortened by 3 bases and J by 3 bases, with 12 bases between the two germline ends. Germline assignment: CDR1 SGHVS and CDR2 FQNEAQ. The CDR3, as DNA: TGTGCCAGCAGCTTCGAGGGGAAGGACTACGAGCAGTACTTC. Translation gives CASSFEGKDYEQYF.